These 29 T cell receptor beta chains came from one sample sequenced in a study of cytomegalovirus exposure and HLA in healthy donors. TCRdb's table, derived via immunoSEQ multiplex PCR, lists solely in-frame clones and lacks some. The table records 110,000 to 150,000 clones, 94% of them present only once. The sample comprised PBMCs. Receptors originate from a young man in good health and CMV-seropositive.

The DNA of the CDR3 is TGTGCCAGCAGCGGGATGGGAGGCAATGAGCAGTTCTTC. Protein sequence: CASSGMGGNEQFF. This chain joins TRBV6-1 and TRBJ2-1, with D possibly matching TRBD2 (6 bases). The ends were cut back, 6 bases at V and 6 bases at J, with 12 bases in the middle. CDR3 size: 13 residues. Germline values: CDR1 MNHNS, CDR2 SASEGT.

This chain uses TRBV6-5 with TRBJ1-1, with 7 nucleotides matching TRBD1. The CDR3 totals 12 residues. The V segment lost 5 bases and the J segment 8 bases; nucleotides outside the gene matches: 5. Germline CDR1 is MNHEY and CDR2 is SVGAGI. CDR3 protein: CASSQRGGEAFF. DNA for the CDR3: TGTGCCAGCAGTCAACGAGGGGGCGAAGCTTTCTTT.

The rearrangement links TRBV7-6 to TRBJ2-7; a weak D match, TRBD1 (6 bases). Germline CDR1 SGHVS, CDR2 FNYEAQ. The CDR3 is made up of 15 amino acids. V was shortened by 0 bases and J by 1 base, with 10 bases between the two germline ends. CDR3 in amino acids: CASSLAQQGSYEQYF. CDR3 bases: TGTGCCAGCAGCTTAGCCCAACAGGGATCCTACGAGCAGTACTTC. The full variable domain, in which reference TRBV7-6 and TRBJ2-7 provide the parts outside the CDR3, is GAGVSQSPRYKVTKRGQDVALRCDPISGHVSLYWYRQALGQGPEFLTYFNYEAQQDKSGLPNDRFSAERPEGSISTLTIQRTEQRDSAMYRCASSLAQQGSYEQYFGPGTRLTVT.

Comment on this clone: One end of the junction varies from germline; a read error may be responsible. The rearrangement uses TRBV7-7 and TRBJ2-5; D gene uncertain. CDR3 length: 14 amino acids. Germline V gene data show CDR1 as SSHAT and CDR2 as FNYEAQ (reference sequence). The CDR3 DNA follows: TGTGCTAGCAGCTTAGTGGGCAAACAAGAGACCCAGTACTTC. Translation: CASSLVGKQETQYF.

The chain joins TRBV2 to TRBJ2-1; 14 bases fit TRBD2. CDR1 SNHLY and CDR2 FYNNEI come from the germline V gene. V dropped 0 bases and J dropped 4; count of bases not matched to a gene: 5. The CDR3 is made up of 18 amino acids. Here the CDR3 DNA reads TGTGCCAGCAGTGAAGCTCCGGGACTAGCGGGAGTGTACAATGAGCAGTTCTTC. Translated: CASSEAPGLAGVYNEQFF.

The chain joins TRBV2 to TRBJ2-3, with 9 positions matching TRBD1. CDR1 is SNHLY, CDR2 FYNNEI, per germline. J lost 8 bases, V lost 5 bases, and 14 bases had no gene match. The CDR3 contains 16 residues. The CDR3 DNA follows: TGTGCCAGCAGTTACGGGACAGGGTGGGCTCGCGGTACGCAGTATTTT. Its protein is CASSYGTGWARGTQYF.

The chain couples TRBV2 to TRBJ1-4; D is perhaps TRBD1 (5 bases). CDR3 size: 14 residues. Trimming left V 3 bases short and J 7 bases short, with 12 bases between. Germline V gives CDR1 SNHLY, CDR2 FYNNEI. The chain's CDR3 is CASSDREWGEKLFF. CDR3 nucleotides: TGTGCCAGCAGTGACAGGGAATGGGGTGAAAAACTGTTTTTT.

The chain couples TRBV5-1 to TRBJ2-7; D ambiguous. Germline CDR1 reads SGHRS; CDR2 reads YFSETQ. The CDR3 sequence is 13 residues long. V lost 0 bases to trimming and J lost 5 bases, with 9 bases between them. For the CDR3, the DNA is TGCGCCAGCAGCTTGGGTGGGCCGGACGAGCAGTACTTC. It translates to CASSLGGPDEQYF.

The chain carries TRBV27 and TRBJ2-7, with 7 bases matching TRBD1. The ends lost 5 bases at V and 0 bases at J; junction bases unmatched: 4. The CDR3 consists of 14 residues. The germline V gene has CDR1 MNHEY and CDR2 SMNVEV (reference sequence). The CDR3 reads CASSPRGSSYEQYF. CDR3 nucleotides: TGTGCCAGCAGTCCCAGGGGGAGCTCCTACGAGCAGTACTTC.

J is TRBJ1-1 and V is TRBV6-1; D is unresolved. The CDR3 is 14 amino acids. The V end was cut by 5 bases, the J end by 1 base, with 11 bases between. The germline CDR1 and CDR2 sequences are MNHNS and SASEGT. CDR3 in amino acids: CASSYLPRNTEAFF. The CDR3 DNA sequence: TGTGCCAGCAGTTATCTTCCTCGGAACACTGAAGCTTTCTTT.

The CDR3 loop reads CASTTSGRSTDTQYF. DNA of the CDR3: TGTGCCAGCACCACTAGCGGGAGGAGCACAGATACGCAGTATTTT. The chain has TRBV27 and TRBJ2-3, with 12 bases identical to TRBD2. The germline V gene has CDR1 MNHEY and CDR2 SMNVEV (reference sequence). CDR3 length: 15 residues. J gave up 0 bases and V 7 bases, and 2 bases lay outside the gene matches.

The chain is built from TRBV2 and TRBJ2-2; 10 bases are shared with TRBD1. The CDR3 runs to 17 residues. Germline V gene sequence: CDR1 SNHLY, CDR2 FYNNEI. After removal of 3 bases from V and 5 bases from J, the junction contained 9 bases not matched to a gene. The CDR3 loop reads CASSERQGAPRTGELFF. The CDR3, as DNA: TGTGCCAGCAGTGAGCGACAGGGGGCGCCCAGGACCGGGGAGCTGTTTTTT.

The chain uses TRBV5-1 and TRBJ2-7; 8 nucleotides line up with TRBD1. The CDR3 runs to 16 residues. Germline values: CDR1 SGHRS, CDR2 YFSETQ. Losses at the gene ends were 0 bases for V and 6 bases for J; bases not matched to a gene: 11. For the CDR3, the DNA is TGCGCCAGCAGCTTGGAGACAGGGGTAAGGGATGGCGAGCAGTACTTC. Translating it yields CASSLETGVRDGEQYF.

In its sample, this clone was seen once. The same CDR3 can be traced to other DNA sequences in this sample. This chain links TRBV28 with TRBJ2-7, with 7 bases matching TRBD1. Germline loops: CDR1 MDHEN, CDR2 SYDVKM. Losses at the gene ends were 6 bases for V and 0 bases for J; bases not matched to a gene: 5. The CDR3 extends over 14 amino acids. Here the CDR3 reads CASSLTGSSYEQYF. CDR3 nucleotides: TGTGCCAGCAGCCTGACAGGGAGCTCCTACGAGCAGTACTTC. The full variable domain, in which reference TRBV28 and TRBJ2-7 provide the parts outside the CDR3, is DVKVTQSSRYLVKRTGEKVFLECVQDMDHENMFWYRQDPGLGLRLIYFSYDVKMKEKGDIPEGYSVSREKKERFSLILESASTNQTSMYLCASSLTGSSYEQYFGPGTRLTVT.

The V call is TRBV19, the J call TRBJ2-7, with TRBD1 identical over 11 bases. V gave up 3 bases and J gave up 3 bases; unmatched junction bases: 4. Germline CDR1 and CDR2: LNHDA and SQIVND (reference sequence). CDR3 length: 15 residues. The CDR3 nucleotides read TGTGCCAGTAGTATGGAGGGGACAGGGGGCTACGAGCAGTACTTC. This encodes CASSMEGTGGYEQYF.

Here the CDR3 reads CASSLNRAPGALHF. For the CDR3, the DNA is TGTGCCAGCAGTTTAAACAGGGCCCCCGGGGCCCTCCACTTT. The V and J genes are TRBV27 and TRBJ1-6, with D maybe TRBD1 (6 bases). The CDR3 is 14 residues long. Germline-derived CDR1 and CDR2 are MNHEY and SMNVEV (reference sequence). V gave up 2 bases and J gave up 14 bases, with 16 bases separating them.

Here the CDR3 DNA reads TGCGCCAGCAGCCAAATAATGAGATCTGAAAAACTGTTTTTT. Its translation is CASSQIMRSEKLFF. This rearrangement joins TRBV4-1 to TRBJ1-4, with D unclear. CDR1 MGHRA and CDR2 YSYEKL come from the germline V gene. Trimming left V 2 bases short and J 7 bases short, with 11 bases between. There are 14 residues in the CDR3.

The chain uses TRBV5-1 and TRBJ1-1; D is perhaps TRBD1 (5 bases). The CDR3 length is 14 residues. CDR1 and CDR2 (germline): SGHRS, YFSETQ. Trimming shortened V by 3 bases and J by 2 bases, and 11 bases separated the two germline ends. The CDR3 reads CASSSGRGNTEAFF. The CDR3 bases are TGCGCCAGCAGCTCAGGGCGGGGAAACACTGAAGCTTTCTTT.

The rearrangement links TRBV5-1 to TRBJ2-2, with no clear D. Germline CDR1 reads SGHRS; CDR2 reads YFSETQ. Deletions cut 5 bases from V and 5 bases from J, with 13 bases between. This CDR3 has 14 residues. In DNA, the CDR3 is TGCGCCAGCAGATTGCAGGAAATAACCGGGGAGCTGTTTTTT. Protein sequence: CASRLQEITGELFF.

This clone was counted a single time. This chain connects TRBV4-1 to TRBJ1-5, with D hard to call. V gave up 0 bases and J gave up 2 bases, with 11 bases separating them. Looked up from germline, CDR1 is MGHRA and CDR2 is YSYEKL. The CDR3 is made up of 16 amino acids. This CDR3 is CASSQEVARGNQPQHF. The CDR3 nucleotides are TGCGCCAGCAGCCAAGAAGTGGCGCGGGGCAATCAGCCCCAGCATTTT.

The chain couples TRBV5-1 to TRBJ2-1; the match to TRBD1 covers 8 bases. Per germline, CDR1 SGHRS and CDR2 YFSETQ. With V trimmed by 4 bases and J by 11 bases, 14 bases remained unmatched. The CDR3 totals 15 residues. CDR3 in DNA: TGCGCCAGCAGCCCGGGGGCAGGGGGCGAAGGGAAGCAGTTCTTC. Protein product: CASSPGAGGEGKQFF. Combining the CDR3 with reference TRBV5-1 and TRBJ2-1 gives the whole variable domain KAGVTQTPRYLIKTRGQQVTLSCSPISGHRSVSWYQQTPGQGLQFLFEYFSETQRNKGNFPGRFSGRQFSNSRSEMNVSTLELGDSALYLCASSPGAGGEGKQFFGPGTRLTVL.

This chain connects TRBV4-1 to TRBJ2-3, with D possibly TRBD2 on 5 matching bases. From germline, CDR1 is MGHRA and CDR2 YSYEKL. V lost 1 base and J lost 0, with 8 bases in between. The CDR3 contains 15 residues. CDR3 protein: CASSQVRVSTDTQYF. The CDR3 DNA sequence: TGCGCCAGCAGCCAAGTGCGGGTTAGCACAGATACGCAGTATTTT.

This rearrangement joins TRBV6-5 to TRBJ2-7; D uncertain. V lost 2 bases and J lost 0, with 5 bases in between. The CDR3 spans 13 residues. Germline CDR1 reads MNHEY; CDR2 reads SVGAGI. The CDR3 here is CASSYASSYEQYF. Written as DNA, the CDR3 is TGTGCCAGCAGTTACGCTAGCTCCTACGAGCAGTACTTC.

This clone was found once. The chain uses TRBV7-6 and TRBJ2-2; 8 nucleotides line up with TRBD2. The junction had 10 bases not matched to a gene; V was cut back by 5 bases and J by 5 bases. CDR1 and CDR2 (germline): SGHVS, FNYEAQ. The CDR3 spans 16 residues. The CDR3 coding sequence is TGTGCCAGCAGCGGCGGAATAGCGGGACGAACCGGGGAGCTGTTTTTT. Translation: CASSGGIAGRTGELFF.

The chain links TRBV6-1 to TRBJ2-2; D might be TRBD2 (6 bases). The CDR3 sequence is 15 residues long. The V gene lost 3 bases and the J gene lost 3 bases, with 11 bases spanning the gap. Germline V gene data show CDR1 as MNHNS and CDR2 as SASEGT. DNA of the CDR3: TGTGCCAGCAGTGAGAGGACGGGAGACACCGGGGAGCTGTTTTTT. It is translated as CASSERTGDTGELFF.

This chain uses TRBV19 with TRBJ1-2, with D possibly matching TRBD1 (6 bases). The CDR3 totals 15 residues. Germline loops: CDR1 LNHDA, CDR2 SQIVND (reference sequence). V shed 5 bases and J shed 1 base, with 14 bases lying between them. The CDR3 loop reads CASSDPGVDNYGYTF. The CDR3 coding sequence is TGTGCCAGTAGTGACCCAGGGGTCGATAACTATGGCTACACCTTC.

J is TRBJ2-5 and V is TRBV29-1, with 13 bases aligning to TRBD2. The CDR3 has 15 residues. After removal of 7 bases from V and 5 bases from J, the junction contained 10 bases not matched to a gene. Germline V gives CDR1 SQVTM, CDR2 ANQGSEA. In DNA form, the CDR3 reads TGCAGCGCTGGCCGGACTAGCGGGAGCTGGGAGACCCAGTACTTC. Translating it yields CSAGRTSGSWETQYF.

The DNA of the CDR3 is TGTGCCAGCAGTCTAGACGCGTGGGAAAAACTGTTTTTT. This encodes CASSLDAWEKLFF. The chain employs TRBV6-5 and TRBJ1-4; D gene ambiguous. Germline V gene lookup returns CDR1 MNHEY and CDR2 SVGAGI. Trimming took off 5 bases at V and 8 bases at J, with 12 bases between the two ends. The CDR3 totals 13 residues.

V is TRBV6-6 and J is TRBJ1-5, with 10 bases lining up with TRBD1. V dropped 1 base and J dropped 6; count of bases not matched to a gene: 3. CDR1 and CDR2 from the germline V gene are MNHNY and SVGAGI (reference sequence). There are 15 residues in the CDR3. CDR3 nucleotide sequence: TGTGCCAGCAGTTACTGGGACAGGGGAGGTCAGCCCCAGCATTTT. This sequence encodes CASSYWDRGGQPQHF.